These T cell receptor beta chains were read from a single sample in a study of blood T cell repertoires in COVID-19. Libraries were prepared by immunoSEQ multiplex PCR; TCRdb keeps only in-frame clonotypes and omits some of them. The sample lists about 110,000 clones; about three quarters were seen once. The sample comprised peripheral blood. All receptors come from a man in his sixties or seventies with acute or convalescent COVID-19. CDR3s include the opening cysteine and the closing phenylalanine or tryptophan. Each record gives: J gene, V gene, clone size, D gene, CDR3 DNA, CDR3 protein. D genes are given only for firm matches. Not every row has a clone size; where given, it reads once, few, many or a size class.

j_call: TRBJ2-2
v_call: TRBV11-3
clone_size: .
d_call: .
cdr3_nt: TGTGCCAGCAGCTTAAGTCGGTTGAACACCGGGGAGCTGTTTTTT
cdr3_aa: CASSLSRLNTGELFF

j_call: TRBJ2-3
v_call: TRBV19
clone_size: .
d_call: .
cdr3_nt: TGTGCCAGTAGTGATAGGTGGCAGGGTATGGATACGCAGTATTTT
cdr3_aa: CASSDRWQGMDTQYF

j_call: TRBJ2-7
v_call: TRBV7-2
clone_size: .
d_call: TRBD2
cdr3_nt: TGTGCCAGCAGCCGGACGGGGGGGAACGAGCAGTACTTC
cdr3_aa: CASSRTGGNEQYF

j_call: TRBJ2-7
v_call: TRBV2
clone_size: .
d_call: TRBD2
cdr3_nt: TGTGCCAGCAGAGGACTAGCGGGCTCCTACGAGCAGTACTTC
cdr3_aa: CASRGLAGSYEQYF

j_call: TRBJ1-1
v_call: TRBV12-5
clone_size: few
d_call: TRBD1
cdr3_nt: TGTGCTAGTGGCGGACAGGGGGCCAAGAGCACTGAAGCTTTCTTT
cdr3_aa: CASGGQGAKSTEAFF

j_call: TRBJ2-1
v_call: TRBV5-1
clone_size: .
d_call: TRBD2
cdr3_nt: TGCGCCAGCAGCGCGGGAGTCAACAATGAGCAGTTCTTC
cdr3_aa: CASSAGVNNEQFF

j_call: TRBJ1-2
v_call: TRBV7-8
clone_size: .
d_call: .
cdr3_nt: TGTGCCAGCAGCTCAGTAGGGAGTAGCTATGGCTACACCTTC
cdr3_aa: CASSSVGSSYGYTF

j_call: TRBJ1-3
v_call: TRBV18
clone_size: .
d_call: .
cdr3_nt: TGTGCCAGCTCACCACCGGGTCTCGACAGCTCTGGAAACACCATATATTTT
cdr3_aa: CASSPPGLDSSGNTIYF

j_call: TRBJ1-4
v_call: TRBV5-1
clone_size: .
d_call: TRBD1
cdr3_nt: TGCGCCAGCAGCTTAGGACAGGGTATTGAAAAACTGTTTTTT
cdr3_aa: CASSLGQGIEKLFF

j_call: TRBJ2-1
v_call: TRBV6-2/TRBV6-3
clone_size: .
d_call: TRBD2
cdr3_nt: TGTGCCAGCAGTTCCCCCGGGGGGTTTTACAATGAGCAGTTCTTC
cdr3_aa: CASSSPGGFYNEQFF

j_call: TRBJ1-2
v_call: TRBV6-5
clone_size: .
d_call: .
cdr3_nt: TGTGCCAGCAGTTACTCTCAGGGCGGATCCTATGGCTACACCTTC
cdr3_aa: CASSYSQGGSYGYTF

j_call: TRBJ2-1
v_call: TRBV4-1
clone_size: few
d_call: TRBD1
cdr3_nt: TGCGCCAGCAGCCAAGATTGGGCAGGGGGTTACAATGAGCAGTTCTTC
cdr3_aa: CASSQDWAGGYNEQFF

j_call: TRBJ2-5
v_call: TRBV27
clone_size: .
d_call: TRBD1
cdr3_nt: TGTGCCAGCAGTCCAACTACGACAGGGGGGAAGACCCAGTACTTC
cdr3_aa: CASSPTTTGGKTQYF

j_call: TRBJ1-1
v_call: TRBV11-3
clone_size: once
d_call: .
cdr3_nt: TGTGCCAGTGGAACAGGGAACACTGAAGCTTTCTTT
cdr3_aa: CASGTGNTEAFF

j_call: TRBJ1-6
v_call: TRBV6-5
clone_size: .
d_call: TRBD1
cdr3_nt: TGTGCCAGCAGGAGGGACAGGGGCGGTTCACCCCTCCACTTT
cdr3_aa: CASRRDRGGSPLHF

j_call: TRBJ2-1
v_call: TRBV5-4
clone_size: .
d_call: .
cdr3_nt: TGTGCCAGCAGCTGGACTGATTTGGGTGAGCAGTTCTTC
cdr3_aa: CASSWTDLGEQFF

j_call: TRBJ2-7
v_call: TRBV19
clone_size: .
d_call: TRBD1
cdr3_nt: TGTGCCAGTACCGCCGGGACAGCCTCCTACGAGCAGTACTTC
cdr3_aa: CASTAGTASYEQYF

j_call: TRBJ1-2
v_call: TRBV18
clone_size: once
d_call: TRBD1
cdr3_nt: TGTGCCAGCTCACAGGGACAGGAGACCTATGGCTACACCTTC
cdr3_aa: CASSQGQETYGYTF

j_call: TRBJ1-4
v_call: TRBV19
clone_size: once
d_call: .
cdr3_nt: TGTGCCAGTATCGGAGTAGCTGGAGCAACTAATGAAAAACTGTTTTTT
cdr3_aa: CASIGVAGATNEKLFF

j_call: TRBJ2-7
v_call: TRBV9
clone_size: .
d_call: TRBD1
cdr3_nt: TGTGCCAGCAGCACTTCCGGGACAGGGGCATACGAGCAGTACTTC
cdr3_aa: CASSTSGTGAYEQYF

j_call: TRBJ1-2
v_call: TRBV6-5
clone_size: few
d_call: TRBD1
cdr3_nt: TGTGCCAGCAGTTACTCGAAGGCAGGGGGCGAGAATGGCTACACCTTC
cdr3_aa: CASSYSKAGGENGYTF

j_call: TRBJ1-5
v_call: TRBV19
clone_size: .
d_call: .
cdr3_nt: TGTGCCAGTAGTAATCTTAATCAGCCCCAGCATTTT
cdr3_aa: CASSNLNQPQHF

j_call: TRBJ2-3
v_call: TRBV7-3
clone_size: .
d_call: TRBD1
cdr3_nt: TGTGCCAGCAGCCTTGGACAAGGAGGAACCGGGACAGGATCGGGAGGCACAGATACGCAGTATTTT
cdr3_aa: CASSLGQGGTGTGSGGTDTQYF

j_call: TRBJ2-7
v_call: TRBV9
clone_size: .
d_call: TRBD2
cdr3_nt: TGTGCCAGCAGCGTTGGATTAGCGGGGGAGTACGAGCAGTACTTC
cdr3_aa: CASSVGLAGEYEQYF

j_call: TRBJ2-4
v_call: TRBV3-1/TRBV3-2
clone_size: .
d_call: .
cdr3_nt: TGTGCCAGCAGCCAAGTTCCACTAGAGAACATTCAGTACTTC
cdr3_aa: CASSQVPLENIQYF

j_call: TRBJ1-1
v_call: TRBV2
clone_size: .
d_call: .
cdr3_nt: TGTGCCAGCAGACCCATTGACAGTCTGGGGACTGAAGCTTTCTTT
cdr3_aa: CASRPIDSLGTEAFF

j_call: TRBJ2-6
v_call: TRBV5-8
clone_size: few
d_call: .
cdr3_nt: TGTGCCAGCAGCTTGACGAGACAGTACTCTGGGGCCAACGTCCTGACTTTC
cdr3_aa: CASSLTRQYSGANVLTF

j_call: TRBJ2-2
v_call: TRBV7-6
clone_size: .
d_call: .
cdr3_nt: TGTGCCAGCAGCCCGACGCGACAGCTCACCGGGGAGCTGTTTTTT
cdr3_aa: CASSPTRQLTGELFF

j_call: TRBJ2-1
v_call: TRBV18
clone_size: .
d_call: TRBD2
cdr3_nt: TGTGCCAGCTCTGACGGACGGAGCGGGGGGGCGGGCGATGAGCAGTTCTTC
cdr3_aa: CASSDGRSGGAGDEQFF

j_call: TRBJ2-3
v_call: TRBV19
clone_size: .
d_call: TRBD1
cdr3_nt: TGTGCCAGTAGCCCATGGACAGGGTACACAGATACGCAGTATTTT
cdr3_aa: CASSPWTGYTDTQYF

j_call: TRBJ2-5
v_call: TRBV7-2
clone_size: .
d_call: TRBD2
cdr3_nt: TGTGCCAGCAGCAGCGGCGGGGGGGCCTACGAGACCCAGTACTTC
cdr3_aa: CASSSGGGAYETQYF

j_call: TRBJ2-3
v_call: TRBV5-1
clone_size: .
d_call: TRBD2
cdr3_nt: TGCGCCAGCAGCCCGGGGAGCGGGGTGGCAGATACGCAGTATTTT
cdr3_aa: CASSPGSGVADTQYF

j_call: TRBJ1-6
v_call: TRBV9
clone_size: .
d_call: .
cdr3_nt: TGTGCCAGCAGCGTAGCTTCCCCTGATAATTCACCCCTCCACTTT
cdr3_aa: CASSVASPDNSPLHF

j_call: TRBJ2-7
v_call: TRBV3-1/TRBV3-2
clone_size: few
d_call: .
cdr3_nt: TGTGCCAGCAGCCAACGTTCACGGAGCTACGAGCAGTACTTC
cdr3_aa: CASSQRSRSYEQYF

j_call: TRBJ1-4
v_call: TRBV9
clone_size: .
d_call: .
cdr3_nt: TGTGCCAGCAGCGTATCTGGAGGAGTAACTAATGAAAAACTGTTTTTT
cdr3_aa: CASSVSGGVTNEKLFF

j_call: TRBJ2-1
v_call: TRBV7-8
clone_size: .
d_call: TRBD2
cdr3_nt: TGTGCCAGCAGCTTAGGGGTAGCGGGGGACCTCTCCTACAATGAGCAGTTCTTC
cdr3_aa: CASSLGVAGDLSYNEQFF

j_call: TRBJ1-2
v_call: TRBV20-1
clone_size: .
d_call: TRBD1
cdr3_nt: TGCAGTGCTCTCACAGGGGTCGGCTACACCTTC
cdr3_aa: CSALTGVGYTF

j_call: TRBJ2-3
v_call: TRBV2
clone_size: once
d_call: .
cdr3_nt: TGTGCCAGCAGTGGCGTGAACCACCTCACAGATACGCAGTATTTT
cdr3_aa: CASSGVNHLTDTQYF

j_call: TRBJ2-4
v_call: TRBV5-5
clone_size: .
d_call: .
cdr3_nt: TGTGCCAGCAGCTTGGAAGCAGGGTCCCCCAAAAACATTCAGTACTTC
cdr3_aa: CASSLEAGSPKNIQYF

j_call: TRBJ1-1
v_call: TRBV19
clone_size: .
d_call: .
cdr3_nt: TGTGCCAGTAGTGTCGGAGGGGAGAGCACTGAAGCTTTCTTT
cdr3_aa: CASSVGGESTEAFF

j_call: TRBJ2-1
v_call: TRBV6-2/TRBV6-3
clone_size: once
d_call: TRBD1
cdr3_nt: TGTGCCAGCAGTTACTGGGACAGGGCCAATGAGCAGTTCTTC
cdr3_aa: CASSYWDRANEQFF

j_call: TRBJ1-5
v_call: TRBV4-3
clone_size: .
d_call: .
cdr3_nt: TGCGCCAGCAGCCAGACCGGGGGGACCAATCAGCCCCAGCATTTT
cdr3_aa: CASSQTGGTNQPQHF

j_call: TRBJ1-1
v_call: TRBV10-3
clone_size: .
d_call: .
cdr3_nt: TGTGCCATCAGCGACTCTGGGCGGGGCACTGAAGCTTTCTTT
cdr3_aa: CAISDSGRGTEAFF

j_call: TRBJ1-2
v_call: TRBV5-6
clone_size: .
d_call: TRBD1
cdr3_nt: TGTGCCAGCAGCTTTCCGGACAGGGTTACCTATGGCTACACCTTC
cdr3_aa: CASSFPDRVTYGYTF

j_call: TRBJ2-3
v_call: TRBV1
clone_size: .
d_call: .
cdr3_nt: TGCACCAGCAGCCAAGATGGGGCCGCCCCTTATTTAGGACCTAAGTATTTT
cdr3_aa: CTSSQDGAAPYLGPKYF

j_call: TRBJ2-3
v_call: TRBV9
clone_size: .
d_call: TRBD2
cdr3_nt: TGTGCCAGCAGCGTAGAGTGGCGGGGGGTGAGCACAGATACGCAGTATTTT
cdr3_aa: CASSVEWRGVSTDTQYF

j_call: TRBJ2-2
v_call: TRBV3-1/TRBV3-2
clone_size: .
d_call: .
cdr3_nt: TGTGCCAGCAGCCAAGATGCAGGGCCCGGGGAGCTGTTTTTT
cdr3_aa: CASSQDAGPGELFF

j_call: TRBJ1-4
v_call: TRBV9
clone_size: few
d_call: TRBD1
cdr3_nt: TGTGCCAGCAGCGTCCGGGACAGGGCGTTACATAATGAAAAACTGTTTTTT
cdr3_aa: CASSVRDRALHNEKLFF

j_call: TRBJ2-7
v_call: TRBV7-2
clone_size: .
d_call: TRBD1
cdr3_nt: TGTGCCAGCAGCTTACAAGGGGGGACAGGCGCAATATCCTACGAGCAGTACTTC
cdr3_aa: CASSLQGGTGAISYEQYF

j_call: TRBJ1-1
v_call: TRBV18
clone_size: .
d_call: .
cdr3_nt: TGTGCCAGCTCACCACCAGAGGGAGAAGCTTTCTTT
cdr3_aa: CASSPPEGEAFF

j_call: TRBJ1-1
v_call: TRBV11-2
clone_size: .
d_call: TRBD1
cdr3_nt: TGTGCCAGCAGCCGAACCGTCCCCGGGACAGTAGGCACTGAAGCTTTCTTT
cdr3_aa: CASSRTVPGTVGTEAFF

j_call: TRBJ2-3
v_call: TRBV5-1
clone_size: .
d_call: TRBD1
cdr3_nt: TGCGCCAGCAGCAGGGGACAGGGGGTTCGCACAGATACGCAGTATTTT
cdr3_aa: CASSRGQGVRTDTQYF

j_call: TRBJ2-2
v_call: TRBV2
clone_size: .
d_call: TRBD2
cdr3_nt: TGTGCCAGCAGGACGGCTAGCGGGGGGCACGGGGAGCTGTTTTTT
cdr3_aa: CASRTASGGHGELFF